This section outlines one T cell receptor (beta chain) sequence together with its context. This table comes from immunoSEQ multiplex PCR, and its TCRdb copy is limited to in-frame clones, with some not included. The sample consists of roughly 320,000 clones, just over 85% of them appearing once. This CDR3 spans 14 amino acids. CDR1 and CDR2 from the germline V gene are SEHNR and FQNEAQ (reference sequence). Trimming removed 8 bases from V and 9 bases from J; junction bases left unmatched: 12. This record belongs to a study of blood T cell repertoires in COVID-19. Source material: PBMCs or T cells enriched from blood (not recorded which). The TCR sequence derives from a man younger than 45 who had recovered from COVID-19. The genes are TRBV7-9 and TRBJ1-4; 7 bases match TRBD1. DNA of the CDR3: TGTGCCAGCGCCCAGGGAGACAGGGAACAAAAACTGTTTTTT. It translates to CASAQGDREQKLFF. The entire variable domain, with the rest obtained from reference TRBV7-9 and TRBJ1-4, is as follows: DTGVSQNPRHKITKRGQNVTFRCDPISEHNRLYWYRQTLGQGPEFLTYFQNEAQLEKSRLLSDRFSAERPKGSFSTLEIQRTEQGDSAMYLCASAQGDREQKLFFGSGTQLSVL.